What follows describes a single T cell receptor (beta chain). The data stem from a study of blood T cell repertoires in COVID-19. At the level of the study: Sample material is recorded as cDNA or gDNA derived from T cells, B-cell-depleted T cells, or PBMCs.

Cohorts were assigned according to the clinical history that participants reported. Between the trimmed V and J ends, which lost 0 bases and 2 bases, there was a span of 7 bases. CDR1 and CDR2 from the germline V gene are MNHEY and SVGAGI. This CDR3 contains 14 residues. Here immunoSEQ multiplex PCR was the method, and the copy in TCRdb shows in-frame clones only, minus some. The sample has a few hundred thousand clones, around 83% seen once; the top ten hold 5.1%. Source material: PBMCs or T cells enriched from blood (not recorded which). This rearrangement joins TRBV6-5 to TRBJ1-2; D uncertain. This TCR was sampled from a woman aged 45-65 years who had recovered from COVID-19. The CDR3 DNA reads TGTGCCAGCAGTTACTCGAGGGTAAACTATGGCTACACCTTC. Protein sequence: CASSYSRVNYGYTF.